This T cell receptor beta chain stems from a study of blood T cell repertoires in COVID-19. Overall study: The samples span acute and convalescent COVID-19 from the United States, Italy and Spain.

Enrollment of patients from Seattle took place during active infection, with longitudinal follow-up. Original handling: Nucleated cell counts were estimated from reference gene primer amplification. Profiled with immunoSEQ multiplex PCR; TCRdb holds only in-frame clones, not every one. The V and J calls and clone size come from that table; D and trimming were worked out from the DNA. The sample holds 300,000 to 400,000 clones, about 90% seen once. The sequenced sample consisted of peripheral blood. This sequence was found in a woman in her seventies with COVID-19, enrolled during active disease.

The CDR3 bases are TGTGCCAGCAGCGTCGGGACCGTCGGGGGGAATTCACCCCTCCACTTT. Amino acid sequence: CASSVGTVGGNSPLHF. The rearrangement uses TRBV9 and TRBJ1-6, with D maybe TRBD1 (5 bases). The CDR3 is 16 residues long. CDR1 is SGDLS, CDR2 YYNGEE, per germline. V lost 2 bases and J 7 bases, leaving 16 bases between the germline ends.